The 5 T cell receptor beta chains reported below all come from one sample, sequenced in a study of vaccination effects on CD4 cells after COVID-19. The ViraFEST assay expanded antigen-specific CD4+ T cells with viral peptide pools before sequencing. On day 10 of culture, CD4+ T cells were separated out. Participants completed two doses of the BNT162b2 or mRNA-1273 vaccine. The repertoire was sequenced with immunoSEQ multiplex PCR; TCRdb's copy has only in-frame clones and lacks some. The table lists some 30,000 clones, more than 75% of them singletons, with roughly 1.6% in the top ten. Antigens of these TCRs are unknown. This sample comprised CD4+ T cells from PBMCs cultured with HCoV-NL63 spike peptides, obtained after COVID-19 vaccination. These TCRs come from a human donor who received a COVID-19 vaccine. Some clones in this sample may be carry-over from other donors' samples.

V usage is TRBV3-1 (or the pseudogene TRBV3-2) and J usage is TRBJ1-3, with D uncertain. Germline assignment: CDR1 LGHDT and CDR2 YNNKEL (reference sequence). V shed 1 base and J shed 7 bases, with 5 bases lying between them. The CDR3 totals 12 residues. The CDR3 sequence is CASSQGWNTIYF. The CDR3 DNA is TGTGCCAGCAGCCAAGGCTGGAACACCATATATTTT.

The chain has TRBV5-1 and TRBJ1-2; the D is unclear. With 0 bases removed from V and 1 base from J, the gap between germline ends came to 7 bases. Germline lookup yields CDR1 SGHRS and CDR2 YFSETQ. The length of the CDR3 is 14 residues. The CDR3 sequence: CASSLGPVNYGYTF. CDR3 nucleotide sequence: TGCGCCAGCAGCTTGGGTCCGGTTAACTATGGCTACACCTTC.

The genes are TRBV7-2 and TRBJ1-2; 9 bases agree with TRBD1. Germline loops: CDR1 SGHTA, CDR2 FQGNSA. The V gene end was trimmed by 5 bases and the J gene end by 8 bases; junction bases not matched to a gene: 6. This CDR3 comprises 13 residues. In nucleotides, the CDR3 is TGTGCCAGCAGCACTGGACAGGGGAACGGCTACACCTTC. It codes for CASSTGQGNGYTF.

The J gene is TRBJ2-2, the V gene TRBV18; a weak D match, TRBD1 (5 bases). The germline V gene encodes CDR1 KGHSH and CDR2 LQKENI. V lost 0 bases, J lost 3 bases, and 11 bases lay in between. CDR3 size: 16 residues. The CDR3 loop is CASSPPTPRDTGELFF. The CDR3 DNA follows: TGTGCCAGCTCACCACCTACTCCCAGGGACACCGGGGAGCTGTTTTTT.

The count of this clone is one. V is TRBV3-1 (or the pseudogene TRBV3-2) and J is TRBJ1-6; D gene ambiguous. This CDR3 spans 14 amino acids. With 4 bases removed from V and 10 bases from J, the gap between germline ends came to 14 bases. CDR1 is LGHDT, CDR2 YNNKEL, per germline (reference sequence). The CDR3 here is CASSPRPQGSPLHF. The CDR3 nucleotides are TGTGCCAGCAGCCCACGGCCCCAAGGATCACCCCTCCACTTT.